This TCR beta chain was found in a study of cytomegalovirus exposure and HLA in healthy donors. Study background: In an early release, HLA-typed donors contributed approximately 82 million unique TCR sequences. The study's findings and limits: Some highly shared sequence variants likely arose as a pipeline artifact. In a later analysis, donors in an Asian-associated ancestry cluster reportedly had fewer N-insertions in productive TCRs than the cohort mean.

Primers included in the PCR were 60 Vbeta and 13 Jbeta primers. TCRdb's copy holds only in-frame clones and misses some; the assay was immunoSEQ multiplex PCR. This sample's table has 200,000 or so clones. As concerns this clone: The antigen is undetermined.

Sequenced sample: PBMCs. This clonotype was obtained from a girl between 2 and 10 years old in good health and CMV-seropositive.

The CDR3 protein is CASSALAGGIHEQYF. The CDR3 DNA is TGTGCCAGCAGCGCACTAGCGGGAGGAATTCACGAGCAGTACTTC. The chain has TRBV27 and TRBJ2-7; 12 bases align to TRBD2. After removal of 6 bases from V and 5 bases from J, the junction contained 8 bases not matched to a gene. CDR3 size: 15 residues. Germline CDR1 reads MNHEY; CDR2 reads SMNVEV (reference sequence).